These 12 T cell receptor beta chains share one sample of origin, sequenced in a study of brain T cells in children with intractable seizures. Assay used: immunoSEQ multiplex PCR; TCRdb lists only in-frame clones, some missing. The repertoire holds around 340,000 clones, with over 90% as singletons. The time point: blood from clinic visit 5 months post-surgery; TSC patient then seizure free. Material: peripheral blood, obtained roughly 5 months after surgery. The receptors come from a boy younger than two with tuberous sclerosis and intractable seizures.

This clone has just one count. The chain recombines TRBV6-4 with TRBJ1-1, with D uncertain. The germline V gene has CDR1 MRHNA and CDR2 SNTAGT. There are 13 residues in the CDR3. Deletions cut 6 bases from V and 1 base from J, with 9 bases between. This CDR3 reads CASSAGRNTEAFF. The CDR3 region has the DNA TGTGCCAGCAGCGCCGGACGGAACACTGAAGCTTTCTTT.

V is TRBV30 and J is TRBJ2-5; TRBD2 agrees at 8 bases. Losses at the gene ends were 8 bases for V and 2 bases for J; bases not matched to a gene: 4. Germline V CDR1 and CDR2: GTSNPN, SVGIG (reference sequence). The CDR3 extends over 12 amino acids. CDR3 DNA: TGTGCCCTGGGACTAGTTCAAGAGACCCAGTACTTC. This translates into CALGLVQETQYF.

This chain links TRBV3-1 (or the pseudogene TRBV3-2) with TRBJ1-1; TRBD1 agrees at 7 bases. The CDR3 consists of 17 residues. Germline V lookup: CDR1 LGHDT, CDR2 YNNKEL (reference sequence). With V trimmed by 1 base and J by 4 bases, 12 bases remained unmatched. CDR3 sequence reads: CASSQARPRTGGTEAFF. The CDR3 coding sequence is TGTGCCAGCAGCCAAGCCCGTCCCCGGACAGGTGGCACTGAAGCTTTCTTT.

The rearrangement links TRBV5-1 to TRBJ2-1; TRBD2 might be the D (7 bases). V lost 4 bases, J lost 8 bases, and 16 bases lay in between. Germline CDR1 SGHRS, CDR2 YFSETQ. The CDR3 sequence is 14 residues long. CDR3 sequence: CASSPWGAGDEQFF. In DNA, the CDR3 is TGCGCCAGCAGCCCTTGGGGGGCGGGAGATGAGCAGTTCTTC.

The genes are TRBV5-1 and TRBJ2-5, with D unresolved. Trimming cost V 1 base and J 3 bases, with 10 bases left between them. Per germline, CDR1 SGHRS and CDR2 YFSETQ. The CDR3 has 14 amino acids. CDR3 bases: TGCGCCAGCAGCTTGACTGCCCCGGAAGAGACCCAGTACTTC. It specifies CASSLTAPEETQYF.

The rearrangement uses TRBV7-9 and TRBJ1-2; D unresolved. The CDR3 covers 15 residues. Trimming cost V 5 bases and J 4 bases, with 17 bases left between them. Germline values: CDR1 SEHNR, CDR2 FQNEAQ (reference sequence). CDR3 in amino acids: CASSLEAPGPYGYTF. CDR3 DNA: TGTGCCAGCAGCCTAGAAGCCCCAGGTCCCTATGGCTACACCTTC.

The chain couples TRBV5-1 to TRBJ2-7; maybe TRBD1 (6 bases). Germline V gives CDR1 SGHRS, CDR2 YFSETQ. The V gene lost 6 bases and the J gene lost 1 base, with 11 bases spanning the gap. The CDR3 is 13 amino acids. The CDR3 is CASNSGASYEQYF. DNA of the CDR3: TGCGCCAGCAACTCAGGGGCATCCTACGAGCAGTACTTC.

This clone was seen a single time. V is TRBV10-2 and J is TRBJ1-4; D gene unclear. Trimming removed 3 bases from V and 4 bases from J, with 12 bases in between. The CDR3 has 15 amino acids. CDR1 WSHSY and CDR2 SAAADI come from the germline V gene. CDR3 DNA: TGCGCCAGCAGTGATACTTGGGGAAATAATGAAAAACTGTTTTTT. Translation gives CASSDTWGNNEKLFF.

This clone was recorded once. The rearrangement joins TRBV7-8 to TRBJ2-7; 8 bases are shared with TRBD1. The CDR3 consists of 15 residues. Losses at the gene ends were 1 base for V and 1 base for J; bases not matched to a gene: 3. Germline V lookup: CDR1 SGHVS, CDR2 FQNEAQ. CDR3 in amino acids: CASSLVRDRSYEQYF. The CDR3 coding sequence is TGTGCCAGCAGCTTAGTGCGGGACAGGTCCTACGAGCAGTACTTC.

As DNA, the CDR3 is TGTGCCTGGAGACTAGCGGGCACAGATACGCAGTATTTT. Protein sequence: CAWRLAGTDTQYF. This sequence joins TRBV30 and TRBJ2-3; 8 nucleotides agree with TRBD2. The V segment lost 3 bases and the J segment 1 base; nucleotides outside the gene matches: 0. CDR1 is GTSNPN and CDR2 is SVGIG in the germline V gene (reference sequence). This CDR3 has 13 residues.

J is TRBJ2-1 and V is TRBV13; TRBD2 matches 8 bases. V shed 3 bases, J shed 8 bases, and the junction held 12 bases outside the gene matches. Germline CDR1 is PRHDT and CDR2 is FYEKMQ (reference sequence). This CDR3 region has 16 residues. This CDR3 is CASSFRGGRFFDEQFF. CDR3 DNA sequence: TGTGCCAGCAGCTTTCGCGGGGGGCGGTTTTTCGATGAGCAGTTCTTC.

The chain is built from TRBV19 and TRBJ2-1; 7 nucleotides line up with TRBD1. V was clipped by 3 bases and J by 7 bases; unmatched bases: 0. Per germline, CDR1 LNHDA and CDR2 SQIVND (reference sequence). This CDR3 is built from 12 residues. The CDR3 nucleotides read TGTGCCAGTAGTATGACAGGGAATGAGCAGTTCTTC. Protein product: CASSMTGNEQFF.